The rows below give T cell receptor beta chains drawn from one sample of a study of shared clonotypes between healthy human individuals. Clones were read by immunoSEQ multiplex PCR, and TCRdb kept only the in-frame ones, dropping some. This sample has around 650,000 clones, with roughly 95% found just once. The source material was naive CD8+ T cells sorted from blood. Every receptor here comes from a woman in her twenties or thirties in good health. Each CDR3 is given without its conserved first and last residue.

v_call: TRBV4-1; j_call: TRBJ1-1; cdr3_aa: ASSQLARTEAF
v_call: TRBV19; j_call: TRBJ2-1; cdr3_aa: ASSIDDRAYNEQF
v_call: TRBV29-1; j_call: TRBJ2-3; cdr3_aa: SVEDGRFADTQY
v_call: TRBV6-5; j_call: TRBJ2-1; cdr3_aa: ASYAGQASEQF
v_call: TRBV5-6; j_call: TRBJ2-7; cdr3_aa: ASSPGTVYEQY
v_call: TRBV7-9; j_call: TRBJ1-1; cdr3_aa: ASSLGGGAF
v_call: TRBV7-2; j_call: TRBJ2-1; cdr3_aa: ASSQGHWREGQGGEQF
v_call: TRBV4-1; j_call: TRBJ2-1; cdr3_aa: ASSQVTSGSHEQF
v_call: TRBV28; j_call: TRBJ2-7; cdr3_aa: ASSFRLYEQY
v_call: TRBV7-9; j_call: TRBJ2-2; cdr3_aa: ASEVETGELF
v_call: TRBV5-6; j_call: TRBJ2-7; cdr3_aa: ASRPDRGPVSYEQY
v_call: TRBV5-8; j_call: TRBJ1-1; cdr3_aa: ASSLVRQMNTEAF
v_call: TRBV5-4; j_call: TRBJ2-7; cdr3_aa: ASSRQGVADEQY
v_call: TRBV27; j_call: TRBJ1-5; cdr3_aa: ASSFRSGNQPQH
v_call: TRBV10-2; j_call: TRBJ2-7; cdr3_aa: ASVGTGFYEQY
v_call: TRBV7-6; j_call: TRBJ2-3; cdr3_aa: ASSGGRTDTQY
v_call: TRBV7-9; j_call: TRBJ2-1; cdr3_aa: ASSFQVEDNEQF
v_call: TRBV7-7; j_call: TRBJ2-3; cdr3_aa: ASSTLGPDTQY
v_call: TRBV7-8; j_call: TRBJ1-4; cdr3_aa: ASSLVSTNEKLF
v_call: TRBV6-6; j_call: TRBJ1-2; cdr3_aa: ASSYAAVSYGYT
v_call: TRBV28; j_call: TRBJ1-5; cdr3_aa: ASSFRAGGNQPQH
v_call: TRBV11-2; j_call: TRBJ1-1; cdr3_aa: ASSLRMATEAF
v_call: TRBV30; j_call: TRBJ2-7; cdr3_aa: AWSEDYEQY
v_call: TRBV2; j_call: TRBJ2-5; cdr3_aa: ASSAGEFHEETQY
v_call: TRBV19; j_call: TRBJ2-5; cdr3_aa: ASSSQETQY
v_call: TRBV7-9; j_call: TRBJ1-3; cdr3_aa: ASSLENRVRNTIY
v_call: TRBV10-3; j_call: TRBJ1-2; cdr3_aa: AISEPDRVYGYT
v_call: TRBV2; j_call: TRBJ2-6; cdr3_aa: ASSDLGFRANVLT
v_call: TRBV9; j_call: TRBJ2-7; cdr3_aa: ASSVDLRDEQY
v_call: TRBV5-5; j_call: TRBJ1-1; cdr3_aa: ASSLGANGGPEAF
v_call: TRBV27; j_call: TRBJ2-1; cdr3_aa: ASSLFPAGPYNEQF
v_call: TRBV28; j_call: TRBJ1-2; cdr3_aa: ASSFTGRIDYYGYT
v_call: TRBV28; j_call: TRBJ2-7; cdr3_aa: ASITTGAEEQY
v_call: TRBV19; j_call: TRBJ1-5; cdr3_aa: ASIHGAGGHQPQH
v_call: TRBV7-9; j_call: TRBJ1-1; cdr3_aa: ASSPTGAPGTEAF
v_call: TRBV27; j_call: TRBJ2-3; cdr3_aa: ASGWENTDTQY
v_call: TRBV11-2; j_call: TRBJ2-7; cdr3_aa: ASSFRTGYEQY
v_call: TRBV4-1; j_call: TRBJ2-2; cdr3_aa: ASSQVVGLANTGELF
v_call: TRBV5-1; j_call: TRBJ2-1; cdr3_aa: ASSLEGSGRVSYNEQF
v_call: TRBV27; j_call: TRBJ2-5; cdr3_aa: ASSLSIGAGEETQY
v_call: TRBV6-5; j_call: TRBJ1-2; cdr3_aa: ASSPGPGGYGYT
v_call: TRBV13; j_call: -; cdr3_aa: ASSPPGYRPYEQY
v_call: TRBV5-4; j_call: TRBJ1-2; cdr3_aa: ASSSPQGNYGYT
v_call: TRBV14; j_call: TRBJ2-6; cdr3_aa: ASSPSGAGANVLT
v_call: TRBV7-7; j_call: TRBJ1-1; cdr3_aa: ASSLGPGGEAF
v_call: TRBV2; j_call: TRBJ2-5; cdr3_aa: ASGDWQETQY